This T cell receptor beta chain is from a study of T-cell reconstitution after alpha-beta-depleted transplantation in children. Germline values: CDR1 KGHDR, CDR2 SFDVKD. The CDR3 runs 13 residues. Trimming cost V 4 bases and J 3 bases, with 9 bases left between them. Findings and limits, study-wide: Recipient T cells and thymic progenitors that survived gave rise to the high TCRbeta diversity observed at day 60 in some patients. One year after transplant, T-cell counts and diversity came mostly from newly produced T cells. Several hundred expanded graft clones reportedly gave rise to the alpha-beta T cells present about two months after transplant.

This clonotype has ten or more counts. Its cognate antigen is unknown. TCRbeta library preparation incorporated unique molecular identifiers. TCRdb independently ran MiXCR on the PCR reads; one entry per CDR3 protein. The sample shows hundreds of thousands of distinct CDR3 sequences, roughly a quarter of them seen only once. Here the sequenced sample was PBMCs, mostly from graft donor cells, taken 360 days after TCRalphabeta/CD19-depleted stem cell transplant. This TCR came from a female patient aged 2-10 years who had a stem cell transplant for congenital amegakaryocytic thrombocytopenia, so the T cells may come from the graft donor. This rearrangement joins TRBV24-1 to TRBJ2-7; D not certain. CDR3 sequence reads: CATSEFQDYEQYF. CDR3 sequence (DNA): TGTGCCACCAGTGAGTTCCAGGACTACGAGCAGTACTTC.